A single sample is the source of the 17 T cell receptor beta chains below, sequenced in a study of T cells in tuberculosis. Generated by immunoSEQ multiplex PCR, the TCRdb table keeps only in-frame clones and is missing some. The sample has over 25,000 clones, about 91% seen once. Documented time point: new active TB diagnosis, blood taken before or within 7 days of starting treatment. Sequencing was performed on PBMCs, taken at tuberculosis diagnosis. Every receptor here comes from an adult with tuberculosis.

The chain couples TRBV9 to TRBJ2-7; 15 nucleotides match TRBD2. There are 14 residues in the CDR3. Germline V gives CDR1 SGDLS, CDR2 YYNGEE. V lost 6 bases and J lost 7; bases outside the gene matches: 5. DNA for the CDR3: TGTGCCAGCACAACGGGACTAGCGGGGGGAGAGCAGTACTTC. Protein: CASTTGLAGGEQYF.

Points on this clone: Other DNA sequences within the sample encode an identical CDR3. CDR3 region: CASSLSGGTGYGQPQHF. The DNA for the CDR3 is TGTGCCAGCAGTTTATCCGGCGGAACAGGGTACGGTCAGCCCCAGCATTTT. The rearrangement joins TRBV27 to TRBJ1-5; a weak D match, TRBD1 (6 bases). The CDR3 spans 17 residues. Germline CDR1 reads MNHEY; CDR2 reads SMNVEV (reference sequence). The V gene lost 0 bases and the J gene lost 6 bases, with 18 bases spanning the gap.

This sequence joins TRBV15 and TRBJ1-1, with D unresolved. V was trimmed by 0 bases and J by 6 bases, leaving 11 bases between them. Germline V gives CDR1 LNHNV, CDR2 YYDKDF (reference sequence). The length of the CDR3 is 14 residues. The CDR3 nucleotides read TGTGCCACCAGCAGAGATCGAACAACCCCTGAAGCTTTCTTT. This gives the protein CATSRDRTTPEAFF.

The chain has TRBV2 and TRBJ2-2; D is undetermined. The CDR3 has 13 residues. From germline, CDR1 is SNHLY and CDR2 FYNNEI. Trimming took off 4 bases at V and 7 bases at J, with 10 bases between the two ends. The CDR3 bases are TGTGCCAGCAGTGTCCTAGTGAACGGGGAGCTGTTTTTT. It is translated as CASSVLVNGELFF. Variable domain in full (rest from reference TRBV2 and TRBJ2-2): EPEVTQTPSHQVTQMGQEVILRCVPISNHLYFYWYRQILGQKVEFLVSFYNNEISEKSEIFDDQFSVERPDGSNFTLKIRSTKLEDSAMYFCASSVLVNGELFFGEGSRLTVL.

This chain joins TRBV5-4 and TRBJ1-1; 9 bases agree with TRBD1. The CDR3 runs 16 residues. Per the germline V gene, CDR1 is SGHNT and CDR2 is YYREEE (reference sequence). Trimming removed 4 bases from V and 6 bases from J; junction bases left unmatched: 13. This chain's CDR3 is CASSGRTGAREAEAFF. CDR3 bases: TGTGCCAGCAGCGGGCGGACAGGGGCGCGGGAAGCTGAAGCTTTCTTT.

J is TRBJ2-1 and V is TRBV18; 10 nucleotides match TRBD1. CDR1 and CDR2 from the germline V gene are KGHSH and LQKENI. V was clipped by 3 bases and J by 7 bases; unmatched bases: 3. There are 14 residues in the CDR3. In DNA form, the CDR3 reads TGTGCCAGCTCACCTCTGGACAGGGGGAATGAGCAGTTCTTC. Translation gives CASSPLDRGNEQFF.

The chain uses TRBV6-1 and TRBJ1-5; the D is unclear. V was trimmed by 11 bases and J by 4 bases, leaving 18 bases between them. Germline V gene data show CDR1 as MNHNS and CDR2 as SASEGT. The CDR3 totals 14 residues. For the CDR3, the DNA is TGTGCCGGCCAATCCGGGGTGGCAAATCAGCCCCAGCATTTT. It is translated as CAGQSGVANQPQHF.

The gene calls are TRBV30 and TRBJ2-2, with D tentatively TRBD1 (6 bases). Germline V gene data show CDR1 as GTSNPN and CDR2 as SVGIG (reference sequence). Trimming cost V 5 bases and J 6 bases, with 25 bases left between them. The CDR3 is 17 residues long. The CDR3 nucleotides read TGTGCCTGGGGCCCCCTCGAGGGGGTTGGTTTTGCCGGGGAGCTGTTTTTT. Protein product: CAWGPLEGVGFAGELFF.

The chain links TRBV21-1 to TRBJ1-6; the table's TRBD1 call for D was not verified on the DNA. TRBV21-1 constitutes a pseudogene. The CDR3 runs 15 residues. In DNA form, the CDR3 reads TGTGCCAGCAGCAAACAGGGGGCCTATAATTCACCCCTCCACTTT. Translation gives CASSKQGAYNSPLHF.

This clone was observed once. CDR3 residues: CASSLEAGPGTEAFF. CDR3 sequence (DNA): TGTGCCAGCAGCTTAGAGGCGGGGCCAGGGACTGAAGCTTTCTTT. The genes are TRBV7-3 and TRBJ1-1, with a possible D match to TRBD1 (5 bases). Germline V gene sequence: CDR1 SGHTA, CDR2 FQGTGA. The CDR3 is 15 residues long. Trimming pared 2 bases from V and 5 bases from J, leaving 15 bases between.

The genes are TRBV6-1 and TRBJ1-6, with TRBD1 identical over 8 bases. The CDR3 has 15 residues. Looked up from germline, CDR1 is MNHNS and CDR2 is SASEGT. V was clipped by 0 bases and J by 10 bases; unmatched bases: 5. CDR3 loop: CASSEAWTGQSPLHF. In DNA, the CDR3 is TGTGCCAGCAGTGAAGCTTGGACAGGGCAGTCACCCCTCCACTTT.

This rearrangement joins TRBV30 to TRBJ1-3, with D maybe TRBD1 (6 bases). The ends were cut back, 3 bases at V and 4 bases at J, with 13 bases in the middle. The CDR3 sequence is 14 residues long. The germline V gene has CDR1 GTSNPN and CDR2 SVGIG (reference sequence). The CDR3 coding sequence is TGTGCCTGGAGAGATTGGGGGCGCGGAAACACCATATATTTT. This codes for CAWRDWGRGNTIYF.

The V and J genes are TRBV7-8 and TRBJ1-4; TRBD1 is a possible D gene (6 bases). Trimming shortened V by 1 base and J by 6 bases, and 9 bases separated the two germline ends. Germline V CDR1 and CDR2: SGHVS, FQNEAQ. This CDR3 region has 14 residues. The DNA of the CDR3 is TGTGCCAGCAGCTTAGAACAGGGAGATGAAAAACTGTTTTTT. Its protein is CASSLEQGDEKLFF.

This chain connects TRBV9 to TRBJ2-2, with D tentatively TRBD1 (7 bases). Trimming left V 5 bases short and J 8 bases short, with 16 bases between. The germline CDR1 and CDR2 sequences are SGDLS and YYNGEE. This CDR3 is 14 amino acids long. For the CDR3, the DNA is TGTGCCAGCAGGGGACTGACGGGACAGGGGGAGCTGTTTTTT. Translation gives CASRGLTGQGELFF.

This chain connects TRBV5-1 to TRBJ2-7, with TRBD2 matching 14 bases. This CDR3 comprises 17 residues. CDR1 and CDR2 from the germline V gene are SGHRS and YFSETQ. J gave up 0 bases and V 4 bases, and 6 bases lay outside the gene matches. CDR3 sequence reads: CASSPGLAGVSSYEQYF. In DNA form, the CDR3 reads TGCGCCAGCAGCCCGGGACTAGCGGGGGTAAGCTCCTACGAGCAGTACTTC.

The CDR3 protein is CASSPGTPNTEAFF. Written as DNA, the CDR3 is TGTGCCAGTAGTCCCGGGACACCGAACACTGAAGCTTTCTTT. The chain uses TRBV19 and TRBJ1-1; maybe TRBD1 (6 bases). Germline values: CDR1 LNHDA, CDR2 SQIVND (reference sequence). The CDR3 is 14 residues long. V shed 5 bases and J shed 1 base, with 11 bases lying between them.

The chain carries TRBV6-5 and TRBJ2-7; the D gene is possibly TRBD2 (6 bases). CDR1 MNHEY and CDR2 SVGAGI come from the germline V gene. Trimming took 2 bases from V and 4 from J, leaving 15 bases between them. The CDR3 is 15 amino acids. The CDR3 DNA reads TGTGCCAGCAGTTACGCCAGGGTAGGGACTTACGAGCAGTACTTC. Its protein is CASSYARVGTYEQYF.